Detailed here is one T cell receptor beta chain. Its antigen remains unknown. A multiplex PCR was run with 60 Vbeta primers and 13 Jbeta primers. The data were produced by immunoSEQ multiplex PCR, yet TCRdb's version contains in-frame clones alone and is incomplete. The table includes approximately 100,000 clones, 80% to 90% detected once. Trimming took 8 bases from V and 6 from J; bases not matched to a gene: 4. The CDR3 extends over 13 amino acids. Germline assignment: CDR1 LNHNV and CDR2 YYDKDF (reference sequence). The source of the sample is a study of cytomegalovirus exposure and HLA in healthy donors. The study, taken as a whole, reports: Of the V segments, some could not be distinguished, including TRBV6-2 and TRBV6-3, and were excluded.

The source material was PBMCs. The receptor comes from a woman between 18 and 30 years old in good health and CMV-seronegative. This chain joins TRBV15 and TRBJ1-6, with 7 bases fitting TRBD1. The CDR3 reads CATADRANSPLHF. The CDR3 region has the DNA TGTGCCACCGCAGACAGGGCTAATTCACCCCTCCACTTT. The full variable domain, completed using reference TRBV15 and TRBJ1-6, is DAMVIQNPRYQVTQFGKPVTLSCSQTLNHNVMYWYQQKSSQAPKLLFHYYDKDFNNEADTPDNFQSRRPNTSFCFLDIRSPGLGDTAMYLCATADRANSPLHFGNGTRLTVT.